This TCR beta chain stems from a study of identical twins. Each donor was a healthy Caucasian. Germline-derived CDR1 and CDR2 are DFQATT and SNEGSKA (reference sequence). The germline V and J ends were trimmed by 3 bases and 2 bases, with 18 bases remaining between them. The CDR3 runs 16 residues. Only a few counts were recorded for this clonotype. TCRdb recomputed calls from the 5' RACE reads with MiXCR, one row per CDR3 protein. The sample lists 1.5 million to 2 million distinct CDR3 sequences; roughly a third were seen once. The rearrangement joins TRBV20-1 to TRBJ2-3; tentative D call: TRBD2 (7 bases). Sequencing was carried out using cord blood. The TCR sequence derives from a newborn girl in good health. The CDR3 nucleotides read TGCAGTGCTAGTCGCGGCGGAGGGGGGGCCACAGATACGCAGTATTTT. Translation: CSASRGGGGATDTQYF.